These 16 T cell receptor beta chains were sequenced from one sample in a study of T cells in Graves' hyperthyroidism and ophthalmopathy. TCR beta CDR3 sequences were amplified from RNA transcripts. In the first-round RT-PCR of the TCR CDR3, the HTBI primer set was used. TCRdb ran MiXCR on the multiplex PCR reads and lists one entry per CDR3 protein. Counted here are approximately 260,000 distinct CDR3 sequences, roughly 15% occurring once; the ten biggest clones make up around 30%. What was sequenced was blood. The receptors derive from a woman aged 50 to 60 with Graves' hyperthyroidism that later progressed to Graves' ophthalmopathy.

This clonotype appeared many times. V usage is TRBV6-1 and J usage is TRBJ2-1; 8 nucleotides align to TRBD1. Germline CDR1 MNHNS, CDR2 SASEGT. The V and J ends lost 8 bases and 0 bases, in that order; junction bases with no gene match: 9. This CDR3 contains 16 residues. CDR3 protein: CASHGGQVSSYNEQFF. The CDR3, as DNA: TGTGCCAGCCACGGGGGACAGGTGAGCTCCTACAATGAGCAGTTCTTC.

This clonotype has at least ten counts. This chain joins TRBV6-2 or TRBV6-3 and TRBJ2-2; 9 bases agree with TRBD2. V lost 0 bases and J lost 4; bases outside the gene matches: 6. CDR1 is MNHEY, CDR2 SVGEGT, per germline. This CDR3 contains 17 residues. CDR3 loop: CASSYSTSGKLTGELFF. For the CDR3, the DNA is TGTGCCAGCAGTTACTCGACTAGCGGTAAACTCACCGGGGAGCTGTTTTTT.

This clonotype was seen repeatedly, ten times or more. The CDR3 DNA reads as TGTGCCAGCAGTGAGGGGATGGACACTTCGAACACTGAAGCTTTCTTT. This translates into CASSEGMDTSNTEAFF. The gene calls are TRBV2 and TRBJ1-1; TRBD1 is a possible D gene (5 bases). CDR3 length: 16 residues. Germline CDR1 SNHLY, CDR2 FYNNEI. The V gene lost 3 bases and the J gene lost 1 base, with 15 bases spanning the gap.

This clonotype was detected a few times. This chain uses TRBV5-4 with TRBJ2-1, with D maybe TRBD1 (6 bases). CDR1 is SGHNT, CDR2 YYREEE, per germline (reference sequence). This CDR3 spans 13 amino acids. Between the trimmed V and J ends, which lost 5 bases and 5 bases, there was a span of 11 bases. Here the CDR3 reads CASSPTGNNEQFF. CDR3 DNA: TGTGCCAGCAGTCCTACAGGGAACAATGAGCAGTTCTTC.

The rearrangement links TRBV20-1 to TRBJ1-3; D perhaps matches TRBD1 (5 bases). The germline V and J ends were trimmed by 0 bases and 2 bases, with 11 bases remaining between them. Looked up from germline, CDR1 is DFQATT and CDR2 is SNEGSKA (reference sequence). CDR3 length: 15 amino acids. The CDR3 is CSARDPGTAGNTIYF. The CDR3 coding sequence is TGCAGTGCTAGAGATCCGGGGACTGCTGGAAACACCATATATTTT.

This clonotype was recorded at least ten times. The chain employs TRBV5-1 and TRBJ2-5; D remains unclear. V lost 0 bases and J lost 12, with 21 bases in between. CDR1 and CDR2 from the germline V gene are SGHRS and YFSETQ. The CDR3 sequence is 15 residues long. CDR3 in amino acids: CASSLEGSPGLWKYF. CDR3 DNA sequence: TGCGCCAGCAGCTTGGAGGGCAGTCCTGGCCTTTGGAAGTACTTC.

A note on this clonotype: The CDR3 end shows no conserved phenylalanine or tryptophan, and so a read error is likely. The chain recombines TRBV5-6 with TRBJ1-1; 9 bases match TRBD1. This CDR3 region has 12 residues. The J segment lost 10 bases and the V segment lost 3 bases, leaving 4 bases of the junction unmatched. Germline V gene data show CDR1 as SGHDT and CDR2 as YYEEEE. CDR3 loop: CASSSTGGRAFL. CDR3 nucleotides: TGTGCCAGCAGCTCCACAGGGGGCCGAGCTTTCCTT.

This clonotype appeared once. A much larger clone is a single base away; this may be a read error. The V gene is TRBV7-9, the J gene TRBJ2-4; 10 positions agree with TRBD1. V was pared by 10 bases and J by 2 bases, with 8 bases of the junction left unmatched. In germline, CDR1 is SEHNR, CDR2 FQNEAQ (reference sequence). This CDR3 contains 15 residues. The CDR3 loop reads CATIEGQGPKNIQYF. In DNA form, the CDR3 reads TGTGCCACCATCGAGGGACAGGGGCCCAAAAACATTCAGTACTTC.

This clonotype was seen many times. The gene calls are TRBV5-1 and TRBJ2-3; possibly TRBD2 for D (5 bases). Germline V gene data show CDR1 as SGHRS and CDR2 as YFSETQ. The CDR3 totals 14 residues. Trimming took off 3 bases at V and 5 bases at J, with 13 bases between the two ends. Here the CDR3 DNA reads TGCGCCAGCAGCTGGGGAGATAGCCGAGATACGCAGTATTTT. Translation: CASSWGDSRDTQYF.

Ten or more counts support this clonotype. V usage is TRBV24-1 and J usage is TRBJ1-5; D unresolved. V was clipped by 7 bases and J by 5 bases, with 14 bases between them. The CDR3 consists of 14 residues. The germline gives CDR1 KGHDR, CDR2 SFDVKD. The CDR3 DNA reads TGTGCCACCAGCTCTCAGGACTGGGATCAGCCCCAGCATTTT. It is translated as CATSSQDWDQPQHF.

This clonotype was counted between two and nine times. This rearrangement joins TRBV5-1 to TRBJ1-3; no clear D gene. Germline V gives CDR1 SGHRS, CDR2 YFSETQ. This CDR3 is 14 amino acids long. Trimming pared 4 bases from V and 8 bases from J, leaving 16 bases between. The CDR3 nucleotides read TGCGCCAGCAGCCTGGGGAGGAGAGACGACACCATATATTTT. This encodes CASSLGRRDDTIYF. The entire variable domain, with the rest obtained from reference TRBV5-1 and TRBJ1-3, is as follows: KAGVTQTPRYLIKTRGQQVTLSCSPISGHRSVSWYQQTPGQGLQFLFEYFSETQRNKGNFPGRFSGRQFSNSRSEMNVSTLELGDSALYLCASSLGRRDDTIYFGEGSWLTVV.

This clonotype was counted ten times or more. The chain combines TRBV19 with TRBJ2-7, with 10 bases aligning to TRBD1. Germline V gene data show CDR1 as LNHDA and CDR2 as SQIVND (reference sequence). The CDR3 has 12 amino acids. The V gene end was trimmed by 8 bases and the J gene end by 5 bases; junction bases not matched to a gene: 3. The CDR3 spells CASRDRGDEQYF. The CDR3 DNA follows: TGTGCCAGTCGGGACAGGGGCGACGAGCAGTACTTC.

This clonotype was counted at least ten times. The chain uses TRBV28 and TRBJ1-4; possible D gene TRBD1, 6 bases. CDR3 size: 15 residues. The V end was cut by 5 bases, the J end by 8 bases, with 18 bases between. Germline V lookup: CDR1 MDHEN, CDR2 SYDVKM. Here the CDR3 DNA reads TGTGCCAGCAGTAACACAGGGCCCTTGGACGAAAAACTGTTTTTT. Translating it yields CASSNTGPLDEKLFF.

This clonotype was picked up many times. The chain carries TRBV20-1 and TRBJ2-7; TRBD2 is a possible D gene (6 bases). From germline, CDR1 is DFQATT and CDR2 SNEGSKA (reference sequence). Trimming left V 3 bases short and J 3 bases short, with 21 bases between. The CDR3 is made up of 16 amino acids. The DNA of the CDR3 is TGCAGTGCTAGTCTCCTGGGAAGCGGGCCGTTCTACGAGCAGTACTTC. Residues: CSASLLGSGPFYEQYF.

Concerning this clonotype: This may be a read error: a much more frequent sequence differs by one nucleotide. The chain employs TRBV29-1 and TRBJ2-7; D may correspond to TRBD1 or TRBD2 (5 bases each). This CDR3 region has 14 residues. Germline values: CDR1 SQVTM, CDR2 ANQGSEA. V was clipped by 1 base and J by 6 bases, with 16 bases between them. The CDR3 nucleotides are TGCAGCGTTGAAGCCGGCGTAATTGGGGGCGAGCAGTACTTC. This gives the protein CSVEAGVIGGEQYF.

The chain employs TRBV7-3 and TRBJ1-3; D remains ambiguous. CDR3 length equals 16 residues. Germline V gene sequence: CDR1 SGHTA, CDR2 FQGTGA. Trimming left V 0 bases short and J 2 bases short, with 11 bases between. CDR3: CASSLTGRTAGNTIYF. In DNA form, the CDR3 reads TGTGCCAGCAGCTTAACGGGGAGGACTGCTGGAAACACCATATATTTT.